This T cell receptor beta chain was recovered during a study of Tregs in tolerant kidney transplant recipients. The study, taken as a whole, reports: Biological reproducibility was not directly addressed, but technical replication error appeared minimal. Nucleotide sequences could not be compared across some patients' samples due to primer changes. In tolerant patients, donor-specific Tregs outgrew total Tregs, suggesting antigen-driven expansion.

Germline lookup yields CDR1 KGHSH and CDR2 LQKENI. Unmatched junction bases numbered 6, after V lost 5 bases and J lost 4 bases. The CDR3 extends over 15 amino acids. Method: immunoSEQ multiplex PCR; TCRdb's copy keeps in-frame clones and lacks some. The sample lists tens of thousands of clones, 75% to 95% occurring once. Recipients received nonmyeloablative bone marrow transplants from related graft donors, with transient mixed chimerism. Unstimulated regulatory T cells (CD4+CD25+CD127-), CD4+CD25- non-regulatory cells, CD4 and CD8 cells were FACS-sorted from thawed PBMCs. Notes on this clone: Its antigen is unidentified.

The chain carries TRBV18 and TRBJ1-4; 8 bases are shared with TRBD1. Sequencing was performed on CD4+ T cells from blood (PBMCs), taken 24 months after the transplant. This clonotype originated in a human patient who received a combined kidney and bone marrow transplant. Part of the T cells may come from the graft donor. Written as DNA, the CDR3 is TGTGCCAGCTCATCATCAGGGGGCGTTAATGAAAAACTGTTTTTT. Translation gives CASSSSGGVNEKLFF.